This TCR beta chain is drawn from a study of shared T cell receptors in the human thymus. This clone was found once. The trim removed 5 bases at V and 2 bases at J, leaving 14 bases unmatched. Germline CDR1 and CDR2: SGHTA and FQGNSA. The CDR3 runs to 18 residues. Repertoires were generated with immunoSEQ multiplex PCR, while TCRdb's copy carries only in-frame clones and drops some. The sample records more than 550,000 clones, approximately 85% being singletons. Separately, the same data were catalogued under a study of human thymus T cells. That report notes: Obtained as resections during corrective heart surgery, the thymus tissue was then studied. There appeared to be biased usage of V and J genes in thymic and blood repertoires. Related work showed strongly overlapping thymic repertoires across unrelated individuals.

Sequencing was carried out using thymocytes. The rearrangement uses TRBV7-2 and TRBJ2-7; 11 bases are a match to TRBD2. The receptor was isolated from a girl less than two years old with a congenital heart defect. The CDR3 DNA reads TGTGCCAGCAGCCTATTTAGCGGGGGGGAACACCTACCCTACGAGCAGTACTTC. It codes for CASSLFSGGEHLPYEQYF.